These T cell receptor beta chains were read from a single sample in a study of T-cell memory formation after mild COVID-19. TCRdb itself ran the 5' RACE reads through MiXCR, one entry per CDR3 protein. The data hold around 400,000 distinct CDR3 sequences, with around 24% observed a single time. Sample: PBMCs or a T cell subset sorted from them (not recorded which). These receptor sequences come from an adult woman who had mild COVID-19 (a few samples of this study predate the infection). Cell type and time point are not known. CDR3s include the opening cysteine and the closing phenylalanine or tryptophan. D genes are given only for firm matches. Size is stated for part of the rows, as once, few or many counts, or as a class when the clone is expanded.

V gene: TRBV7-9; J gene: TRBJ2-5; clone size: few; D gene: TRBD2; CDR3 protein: CASSWGTSGSQETQYF; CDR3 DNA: TGTGCCAGCAGCTGGGGGACTAGCGGGAGCCAAGAGACCCAGTACTTC
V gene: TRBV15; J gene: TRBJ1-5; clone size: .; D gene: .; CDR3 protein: CATSRERSNQPQHF; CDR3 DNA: TGTGCCACCAGCAGAGAGAGAAGCAATCAGCCCCAGCATTTT
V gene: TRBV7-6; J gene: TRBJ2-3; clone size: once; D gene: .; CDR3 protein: CASSSPRGQADTQYF; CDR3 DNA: TGTGCCAGCAGCTCCCCCCGCGGGCAGGCAGATACGCAGTATTTT
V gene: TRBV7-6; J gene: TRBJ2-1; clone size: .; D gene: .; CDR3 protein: CASSLASGGKSEQFF; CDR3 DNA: TGTGCCAGCAGCTTAGCCTCAGGGGGGAAAAGTGAGCAGTTCTTC
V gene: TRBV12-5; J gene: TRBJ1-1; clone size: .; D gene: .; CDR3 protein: CASGLVPPNTEAFF; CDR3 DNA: TGTGCTAGTGGTTTGGTACCGCCGAACACTGAAGCTTTCTTT
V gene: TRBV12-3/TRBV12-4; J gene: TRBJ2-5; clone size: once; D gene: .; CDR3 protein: CASRAGHLQETQYF; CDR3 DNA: TGTGCCAGCAGAGCGGGACATCTCCAAGAGACCCAGTACTTC
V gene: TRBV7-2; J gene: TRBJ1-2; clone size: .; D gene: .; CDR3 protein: CASSLDSVKRGYTF; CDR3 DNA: TGTGCCAGCAGCTTAGATTCGGTGAAGCGCGGCTACACCTTC
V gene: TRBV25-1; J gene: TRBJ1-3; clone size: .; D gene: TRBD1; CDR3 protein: CASSETGERNTIYF; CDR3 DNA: TGTGCCAGCAGTGAAACAGGGGAGAGGAACACCATATATTTT
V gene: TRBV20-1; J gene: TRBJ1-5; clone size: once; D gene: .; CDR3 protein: CSASTWKMNQPQHF; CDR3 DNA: TGCAGTGCTAGCACATGGAAGATGAATCAGCCCCAGCATTTT
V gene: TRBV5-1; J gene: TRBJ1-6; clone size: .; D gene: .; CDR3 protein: CASSTENNSPLHF; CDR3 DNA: TGCGCCAGCAGCACCGAAAATAATTCACCCCTCCACTTT
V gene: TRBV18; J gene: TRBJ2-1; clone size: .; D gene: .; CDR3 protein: CASSPSWQDNEQFF; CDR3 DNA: TGTGCCAGCTCACCGTCCTGGCAGGACAATGAGCAGTTCTTC
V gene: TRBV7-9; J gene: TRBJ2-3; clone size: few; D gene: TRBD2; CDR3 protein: CASSSGLAGGPADTQYF; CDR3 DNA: TGTGCCAGCAGCTCCGGACTAGCGGGAGGGCCCGCAGATACGCAGTATTTT
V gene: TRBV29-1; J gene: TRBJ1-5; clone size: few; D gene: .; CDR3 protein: CSVRVGSGNQPQHF; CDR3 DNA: TGCAGCGTTCGTGTGGGGTCGGGGAATCAGCCCCAGCATTTT
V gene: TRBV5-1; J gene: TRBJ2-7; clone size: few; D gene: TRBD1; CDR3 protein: CASSLGDRLTYEQYF; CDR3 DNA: TGCGCCAGCAGCTTGGGGGACAGGTTAACCTACGAGCAGTACTTC
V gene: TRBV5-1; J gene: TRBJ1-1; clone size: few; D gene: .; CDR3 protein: CASSLGAGRGMNTEAFF; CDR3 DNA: TGCGCCAGCAGCTTGGGGGCCGGGAGGGGGATGAACACTGAAGCTTTCTTT
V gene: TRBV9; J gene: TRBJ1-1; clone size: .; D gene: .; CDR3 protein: CASSVVGSEAFF; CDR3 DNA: TGTGCCAGCAGCGTAGTTGGATCTGAAGCTTTCTTT
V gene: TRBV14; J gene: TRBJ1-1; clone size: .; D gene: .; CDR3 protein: CASSQDLGPGFYNTEAFF; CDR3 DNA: TGTGCCAGCAGCCAAGATCTGGGGCCCGGGTTCTATAACACTGAAGCTTTCTTT
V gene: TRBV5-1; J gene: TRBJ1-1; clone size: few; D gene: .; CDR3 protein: CASSLDSPARPNTEAFF; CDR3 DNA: TGCGCCAGCAGCTTGGATTCCCCGGCACGACCGAACACTGAAGCTTTCTTT
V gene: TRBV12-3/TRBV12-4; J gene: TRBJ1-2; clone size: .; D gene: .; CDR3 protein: CASSNYGGRTNYGYTF; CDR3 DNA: TGTGCCAGCAGTAACTACGGGGGGCGAACTAACTATGGCTACACCTTC
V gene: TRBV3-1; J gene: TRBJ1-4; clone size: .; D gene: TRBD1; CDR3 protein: CASSPRGEKLFF; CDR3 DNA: TGTGCCAGCAGCCCCAGGGGGGAAAAACTGTTTTTT
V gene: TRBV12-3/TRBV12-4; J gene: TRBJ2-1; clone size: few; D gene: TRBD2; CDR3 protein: CASSFSGLVYNEQFF; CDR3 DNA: TGTGCCAGCAGTTTCTCGGGACTAGTCTACAATGAGCAGTTCTTC
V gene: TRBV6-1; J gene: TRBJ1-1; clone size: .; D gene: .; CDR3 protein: CASSSLPRTEAFF; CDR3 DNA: TGTGCCAGCAGTTCCCTCCCTCGCACTGAAGCTTTCTTT
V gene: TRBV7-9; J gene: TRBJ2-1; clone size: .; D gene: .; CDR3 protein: CASSLHRTSNEQFF; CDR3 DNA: TGTGCCAGCAGCTTACATCGTACTAGCAATGAGCAGTTCTTC
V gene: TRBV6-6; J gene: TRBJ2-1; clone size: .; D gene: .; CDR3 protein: CASSYMGEPSYNEQFF; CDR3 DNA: TGTGCCAGCAGTTACATGGGGGAACCTTCGTACAATGAGCAGTTCTTC
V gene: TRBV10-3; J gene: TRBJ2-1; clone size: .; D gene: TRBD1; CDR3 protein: CAISERMRGQPESGSYNEQFF; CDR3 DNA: TGTGCCATCAGTGAGAGAATGAGGGGACAGCCAGAATCCGGATCCTACAATGAGCAGTTCTTC
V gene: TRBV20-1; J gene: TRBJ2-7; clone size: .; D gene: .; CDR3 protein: CSASPRGRASYEQYF; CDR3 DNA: TGCAGTGCTAGCCCCCGGGGAAGGGCCTCCTACGAGCAGTACTTC
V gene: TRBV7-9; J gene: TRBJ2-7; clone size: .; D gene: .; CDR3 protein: CASSLISYEQYF; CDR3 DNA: TGTGCCAGCAGCTTAATCTCCTACGAGCAGTACTTC
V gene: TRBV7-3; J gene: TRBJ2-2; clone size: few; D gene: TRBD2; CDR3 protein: CASSFMGGSLTGELFF; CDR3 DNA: TGTGCCAGCAGCTTTATGGGCGGGAGTCTTACCGGGGAGCTGTTTTTT
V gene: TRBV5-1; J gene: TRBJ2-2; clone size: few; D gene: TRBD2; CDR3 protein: CASARTSGSRGTGELFF; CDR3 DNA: TGCGCCAGCGCCCGGACTAGCGGGAGCCGGGGGACCGGGGAGCTGTTTTTT
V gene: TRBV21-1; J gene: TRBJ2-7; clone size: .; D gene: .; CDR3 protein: CASSKDRGLAGTLKQYF; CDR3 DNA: TGTGCCAGCAGCAAAGACCGGGGACTAGCGGGGACTCTAAAGCAGTACTTC
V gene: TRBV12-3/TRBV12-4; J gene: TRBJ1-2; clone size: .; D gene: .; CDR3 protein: CASSWGGQDGYTF; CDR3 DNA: TGTGCCAGCAGTTGGGGGGGGCAGGATGGCTACACCTTC
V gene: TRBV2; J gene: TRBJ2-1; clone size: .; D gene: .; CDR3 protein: CASKRNEQFF; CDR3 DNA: TGTGCCAGCAAGAGAAATGAGCAGTTCTTC
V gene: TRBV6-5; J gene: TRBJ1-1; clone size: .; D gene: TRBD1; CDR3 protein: CATAQDRENTEAFF; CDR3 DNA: TGTGCCACCGCACAGGACAGGGAGAACACTGAAGCTTTCTTT
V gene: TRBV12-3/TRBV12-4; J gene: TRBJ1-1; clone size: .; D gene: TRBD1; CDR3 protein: CASRFLLTGRVRAEAFF; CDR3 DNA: TGTGCCAGCAGATTTCTCCTGACAGGGAGGGTCCGCGCTGAAGCTTTCTTT
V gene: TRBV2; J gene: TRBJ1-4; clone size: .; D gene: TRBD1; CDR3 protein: CASSEDRPDEKLFF; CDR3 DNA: TGTGCCAGCAGTGAGGACAGGCCGGATGAAAAACTGTTTTTT
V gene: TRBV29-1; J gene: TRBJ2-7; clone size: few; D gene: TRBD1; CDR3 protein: CSVVGQGGSYEQYF; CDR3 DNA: TGCAGCGTTGTCGGACAGGGGGGATCCTACGAGCAGTACTTC
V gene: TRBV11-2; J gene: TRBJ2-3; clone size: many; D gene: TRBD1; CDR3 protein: CASSLGTGLDTQYF; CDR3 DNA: TGTGCCAGCAGCTTAGGGACAGGGTTGGATACGCAGTATTTT
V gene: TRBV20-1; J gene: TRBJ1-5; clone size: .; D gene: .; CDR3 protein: CSARHLLNQPQHF; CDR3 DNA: TGCAGTGCTAGACATCTCCTCAATCAGCCCCAGCATTTT
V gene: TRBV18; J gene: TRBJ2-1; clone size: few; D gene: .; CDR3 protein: CASSPAGGVRNEQFF; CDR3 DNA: TGTGCCAGCTCACCCGCAGGTGGCGTTCGAAATGAGCAGTTCTTC
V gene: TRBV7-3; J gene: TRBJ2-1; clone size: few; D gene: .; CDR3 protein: CASSLGSRVGEQFF; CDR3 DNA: TGTGCCAGCAGCTTGGGGTCAAGGGTTGGTGAGCAGTTCTTC
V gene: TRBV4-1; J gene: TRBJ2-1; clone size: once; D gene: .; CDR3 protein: CASSQWGPEGEQFF; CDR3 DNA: TGCGCCAGCAGCCAGTGGGGGCCGGAGGGTGAGCAGTTCTTC
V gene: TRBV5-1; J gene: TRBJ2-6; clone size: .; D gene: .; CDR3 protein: CASSLQGTGANVLTF; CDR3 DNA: TGCGCCAGCAGCTTGCAAGGGACAGGGGCCAACGTCCTGACTTTC
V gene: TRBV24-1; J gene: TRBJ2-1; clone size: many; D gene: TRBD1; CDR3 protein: CATSTGGIGNEQFF; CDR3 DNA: TGTGCCACCAGTACAGGGGGCATAGGGAATGAGCAGTTCTTC
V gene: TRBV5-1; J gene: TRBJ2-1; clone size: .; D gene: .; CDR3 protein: CASSFYSPSVDEQFF; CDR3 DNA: TGCGCCAGCAGCTTTTATTCTCCTAGCGTCGATGAGCAGTTCTTC
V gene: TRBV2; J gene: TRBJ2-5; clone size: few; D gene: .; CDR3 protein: CASSAQGRPKETQYF; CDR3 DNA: TGTGCCAGCAGTGCACAGGGCAGACCAAAAGAGACCCAGTACTTC
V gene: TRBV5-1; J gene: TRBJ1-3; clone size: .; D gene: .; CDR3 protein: CASSLTPDDSGNTIYF; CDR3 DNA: TGCGCCAGCAGCCTAACTCCAGACGACTCTGGAAACACCATATATTTT
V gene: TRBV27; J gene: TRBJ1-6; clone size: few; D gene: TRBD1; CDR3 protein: CASSLWTGTGGPLHF; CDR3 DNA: TGTGCCAGCAGTTTATGGACAGGGACGGGAGGACCCCTCCACTTT
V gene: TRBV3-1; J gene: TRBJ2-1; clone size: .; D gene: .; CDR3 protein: CASSQATIRMDEQFF; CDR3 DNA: TGTGCCAGCAGCCAAGCAACCATACGGATGGATGAGCAGTTCTTC
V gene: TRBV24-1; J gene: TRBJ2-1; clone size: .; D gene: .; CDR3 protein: CATSRRDTYNEQFF; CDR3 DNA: TGTGCCACCAGCAGACGGGACACCTACAATGAGCAGTTCTTC
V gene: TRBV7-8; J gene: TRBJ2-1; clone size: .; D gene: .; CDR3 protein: CASSLFGIGEQFF; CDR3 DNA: TGTGCCAGCAGCTTATTTGGTATCGGTGAGCAGTTCTTC
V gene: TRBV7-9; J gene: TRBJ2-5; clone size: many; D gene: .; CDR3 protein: CASSLGSGQETQYF; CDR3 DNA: TGTGCCAGCAGCTTAGGATCAGGGCAAGAGACCCAGTACTTC
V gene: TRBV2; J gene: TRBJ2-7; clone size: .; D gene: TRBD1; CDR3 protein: CASSGQGAEQYF; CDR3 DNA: TGTGCCAGCAGTGGACAGGGAGCCGAGCAGTACTTC
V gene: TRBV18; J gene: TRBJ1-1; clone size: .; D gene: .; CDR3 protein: CASSPPLGMNTEAFF; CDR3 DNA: TGTGCCAGCTCACCACCGCTAGGGATGAACACTGAAGCTTTCTTT
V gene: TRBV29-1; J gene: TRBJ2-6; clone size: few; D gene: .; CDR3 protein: CSVEVLQSSGANVLTF; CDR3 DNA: TGCAGCGTTGAAGTCCTACAGAGCTCTGGGGCCAACGTCCTGACTTTC
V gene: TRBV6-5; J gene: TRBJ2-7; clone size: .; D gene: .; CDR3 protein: CASSYSGSEQYF; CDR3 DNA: TGTGCCAGCAGTTACTCGGGGTCCGAGCAGTACTTC